These 5 T cell receptor beta chains originate from one sample sequenced in a study of OX40 agonist ivuxolimab in advanced cancers. Profiled with immunoSEQ multiplex PCR; TCRdb holds only in-frame clones, not every one. This sample has approximately 110,000 clones; about nine tenths occur once, and the top ten carry roughly 0.85%. This material consisted of CD4+ or CD8+ T cells sorted from blood, taken in a trial of the OX40 agonist ivuxolimab. The receptors were gathered from an adult with an advanced solid tumor such as melanoma, head and neck, liver or kidney cancer.

CDR3 sequence: CASSLITGTGKNYGYTF. In nucleotides, the CDR3 is TGTGCCAGCAGTTTAATAACCGGGACAGGGAAAAACTATGGCTACACCTTC. The J gene is TRBJ1-2, the V gene TRBV28, with 9 positions matching TRBD1. CDR1 and CDR2 from the germline V gene are MDHEN and SYDVKM. This CDR3 has 17 residues. Unmatched junction bases numbered 9, after V lost 2 bases and J lost 2 bases.

The chain couples TRBV12-5 to TRBJ1-5; weak D call: TRBD1 (5 bases). V lost 1 base to trimming and J lost 1 base, with 17 bases between them. The length of the CDR3 is 18 residues. CDR1 and CDR2 (germline): LGHNT, FRNRAP. This CDR3 reads CASGLGLQGRSSNQPQHF. The CDR3 nucleotides are TGTGCTAGTGGTTTGGGACTTCAGGGAAGGAGCAGCAATCAGCCCCAGCATTTT. The full variable domain, rest sourced from reference TRBV12-5 and TRBJ1-5, is DARVTQTPRHKVTEMGQEVTMRCQPILGHNTVFWYRQTMMQGLELLAYFRNRAPLDDSGMPKDRFSAEMPDATLATLKIQPSEPRDSAVYFCASGLGLQGRSSNQPQHFGDGTRLSIL.

V gene TRBV7-2 combines with J gene TRBJ2-3; D is unclear. The V end lost 5 bases, the J end lost 0 bases, and 6 bases lay between the germline ends. The germline CDR1 and CDR2 sequences are SGHTA and FQGNSA. The CDR3 has 13 amino acids. CDR3 loop: CASSPSSTDTQYF. The CDR3 DNA sequence: TGTGCCAGCAGCCCATCGAGCACAGATACGCAGTATTTT.

V usage is TRBV5-1 and J usage is TRBJ2-1; 8 bases are shared with TRBD1. Germline assignment: CDR1 SGHRS and CDR2 YFSETQ. This CDR3 region has 15 residues. The J segment lost 7 bases and the V segment lost 1 base, leaving 7 bases of the junction unmatched. CDR3 loop: CASSLRTGIVNEQFF. The CDR3 DNA sequence: TGCGCCAGCAGCTTGAGGACAGGGATCGTAAATGAGCAGTTCTTC.

V gene TRBV5-1 combines with J gene TRBJ1-2; 7 nucleotides agree with TRBD1. The germline V gene has CDR1 SGHRS and CDR2 YFSETQ. This CDR3 is 14 amino acids long. The V gene end was trimmed by 2 bases and the J gene end by 2 bases; junction bases not matched to a gene: 3. Here the CDR3 reads CASSFSQGNYGYTF. Written as DNA, the CDR3 is TGCGCCAGCAGCTTTTCACAGGGGAACTATGGCTACACCTTC.